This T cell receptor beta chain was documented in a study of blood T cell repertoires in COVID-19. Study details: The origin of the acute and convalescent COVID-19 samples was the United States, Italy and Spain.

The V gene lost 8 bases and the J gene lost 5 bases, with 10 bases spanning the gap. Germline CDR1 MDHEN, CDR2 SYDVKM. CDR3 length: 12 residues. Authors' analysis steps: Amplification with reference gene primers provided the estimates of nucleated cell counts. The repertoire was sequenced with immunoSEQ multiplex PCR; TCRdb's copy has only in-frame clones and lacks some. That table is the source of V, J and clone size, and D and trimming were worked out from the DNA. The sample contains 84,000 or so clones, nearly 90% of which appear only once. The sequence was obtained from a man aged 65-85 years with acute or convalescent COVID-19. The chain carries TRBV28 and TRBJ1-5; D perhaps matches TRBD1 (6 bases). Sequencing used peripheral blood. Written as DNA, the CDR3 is TGTGCCAGCGCGGACAGTTATCAGCCCCAGCATTTT. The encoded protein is CASADSYQPQHF.